These T cell receptor beta chains were read from a single sample in a study of control samples from healthy donors and cancer patients. The table came from immunoSEQ multiplex PCR; TCRdb's copy has only in-frame clones and leaves some out. The data contain around 170,000 clones, 85% to 90% of them singletons. Material: blood. The receptors derive from a woman in her 30s in good health. Both conserved end residues are part of each CDR3. A D gene is named only where the DNA matches it firmly. Size is stated for part of the rows, as once, few or many counts, or as a class when the clone is expanded.

j_call d_call clone_size v_call cdr3_nt cdr3_aa
TRBJ2-6 - few TRBV7-9 TGTGCCAGCAGCTTAAGGTGGGGACGGAACTCTGGGGCCAACGTCCTGACTTTC CASSLRWGRNSGANVLTF
TRBJ2-2 TRBD1 - TRBV7-6 TGTGCCAGCAGCTTAGGTCAGGGGGCGCGATTTTCCGGGGAGCTGTTTTTT CASSLGQGARFSGELFF
TRBJ1-6 TRBD1 - TRBV27 TGTGCCAGCAGGACAGGGCGAATTTCACCCCTCCACTTT CASRTGRISPLHF
TRBJ2-5 TRBD2 few TRBV11-3 TGTGCCAGCAGCTTACGGGCTAGCGGGAGTATAGAGACCCAGTACTTC CASSLRASGSIETQYF
TRBJ2-5 TRBD2 - TRBV10-3 TGTGCCATCTCCCGGGAGCGGGAGTGGCAAGAGACCCAGTACTTC CAISREREWQETQYF
TRBJ2-1 - once TRBV5-1 TGCGCCAGCAGCTTGCTAGCCCTCTACTACAATGAGCAGTTCTTC CASSLLALYYNEQFF
TRBJ2-1 - - TRBV27 TGTGCCAGCAGGAACTTAGAAAGCTCCTACAATGAGCAGTTCTTC CASRNLESSYNEQFF
TRBJ2-7 TRBD2 - TRBV7-9 TGTGCCAGCAGCTTAGTGTCGACTAGCGGGCAGTACGAGCAGTACTTC CASSLVSTSGQYEQYF
TRBJ2-3 - once TRBV3-1/TRBV3-2 TGTGCCAGCAGCCAAGAGGTGGGGGCAAACACAGATACGCAGTATTTT CASSQEVGANTDTQYF
TRBJ1-1 - - TRBV4-1 TGCGCCAGCAGCCAAGGTCACGGTGGGGCGAACACTGAAGCTTTCTTT CASSQGHGGANTEAFF
TRBJ1-5 - - TRBV5-1 TGCGCCAGCAGCTTCGGGGGTCAGAGCAATCAGCCCCAGCATTTT CASSFGGQSNQPQHF
TRBJ2-1 - once TRBV28 TGTGCCAGCAGTGAGGGGGGCTCCTACAATGAGCAGTTCTTC CASSEGGSYNEQFF
TRBJ2-4 TRBD1 - TRBV28 TGTGCCAGCAGTTCGGCACAGGGGGCTGGGACCAAAAACATTCAGTACTTC CASSSAQGAGTKNIQYF
TRBJ2-1 - - TRBV10-3 TGTGCCATCAGGGAAAGCTCCTACAATGAGCAGTTCTTC CAIRESSYNEQFF
TRBJ2-1 - once TRBV27 TGTGCCAGCAGCCCTCTCGGGAGCCTATACAATGAGCAGTTCTTC CASSPLGSLYNEQFF
TRBJ1-4 - - TRBV3-1/TRBV3-2 TGTGCCAGCAGCCAAGAACGGAGTACTGAAAAACTGTTTTTT CASSQERSTEKLFF
TRBJ1-4 - - TRBV5-1 TGCGCCAGCAGCAGAGGGACGGTAGTGTACGAAAAACTGTTTTTT CASSRGTVVYEKLFF
TRBJ1-1 TRBD1 - TRBV27 TGTGCCAGCAGTAACAGGGGGCTGAGGACTGAAGCTTTCTTT CASSNRGLRTEAFF
TRBJ2-2 TRBD1 - TRBV19 TGTGCCAGTGCAGTATATCGGGACAGGGGATGGGCCGGGGAGCTGTTTTTT CASAVYRDRGWAGELFF
TRBJ2-5 - - TRBV5-1 TGCGCCAGCAGCGCAACAGGGTCCCAAGAGACCCAGTACTTC CASSATGSQETQYF
TRBJ2-1 - once TRBV5-4 TGTGCCAGCAGCTTGACCCGGAATGAGCAGTTCTTC CASSLTRNEQFF
TRBJ1-4 - - TRBV9 TGTGCCAGCAGCCCAACAGGGAAAGGGGGTGAAAAACTGTTTTTT CASSPTGKGGEKLFF
TRBJ2-7 - few TRBV5-4 TGTGCCAGCTATATACAGGGACTTCAGGGCGCCGCCGAGCAGTACTTC CASYIQGLQGAAEQYF
TRBJ2-1 TRBD2 - TRBV6-1 TGTGCCAGCAGTGAAGGCGGGAGAGGATGGAATGAGCAGTTCTTC CASSEGGRGWNEQFF
TRBJ2-1 - - TRBV9 TGTGCCAGCAGCGTAGGAAGATACAATGAGCAGTTCTTC CASSVGRYNEQFF
TRBJ2-1 - once TRBV27 TGTGCCAGCAGCACTCCCTCCAATGAGCAGTTCTTC CASSTPSNEQFF
TRBJ1-3 - - TRBV5-4 TGTGCCAGCAGTAGTGATATACCTGGAAACACCATATATTTT CASSSDIPGNTIYF
TRBJ1-1 - - TRBV5-5 TGTGCCAGCAGCTGGCTCCGGACTGAAGCTTTCTTT CASSWLRTEAFF
TRBJ2-2 - once TRBV4-1 TGCGCCAGCAGCCAGAACACCGGGGAGCTGTTTTTT CASSQNTGELFF
TRBJ2-2 - - TRBV7-6 TGTGCCAGCAGCCAGACATGGGGCCAGGCGAACACCGGGGAGCTGTTTTTT CASSQTWGQANTGELFF
TRBJ2-3 - - TRBV11-3 TGTGCCAGCAGCTTAGGCAGGGTGACAGATACGCAGTATTTT CASSLGRVTDTQYF
TRBJ2-2 TRBD2 - TRBV6-6 TGTGCCAGCAGTTACTCGGTCCAGCGGGGGGACTCGGAGCTGTTTTTT CASSYSVQRGDSELFF
TRBJ1-4 TRBD1 - TRBV3-1/TRBV3-2 TGTGCCAGCAGCCTGTTCGGGACAGCTAATGAAAAACTGTTTTTT CASSLFGTANEKLFF
TRBJ2-6 - - TRBV19 TGTGCCAGTAGCATAGACGGCTCTGGGGCCAACGTCCTGACTTTC CASSIDGSGANVLTF
TRBJ2-5 - once TRBV21-1 TGTGCCAGCACTTGGACTGAGGGAGAGACCCAGTACTTC CASTWTEGETQYF
TRBJ1-3 - - TRBV30 TGTGCCTGGAGTTTAGGACCTGGAAACACCATATATTTT CAWSLGPGNTIYF
TRBJ1-1 TRBD1 - TRBV5-1 TGCGCCAGCAGCCCTCGACAGGGCGGGAGAACTGAAGCTTTCTTT CASSPRQGGRTEAFF
TRBJ1-1 TRBD1 - TRBV5-1 TGCGCCAGCAGCTTGGATTGGACGCGGGGGCCGGACAGGGCCAGTAGAACGAACACTGAAGCTTTCTTT CASSLDWTRGPDRASRTNTEAFF
TRBJ2-2 - - TRBV11-2 TGTGCCAGCAGCTTTTTGGGCTCGGGGGTGGGGGCCGGGGAGCTGTTTTTT CASSFLGSGVGAGELFF
TRBJ1-4 TRBD1 once TRBV28 TGTGCCAGCAGTTCAGGGGGCCGCATGGATGAAAAACTGTTTTTT CASSSGGRMDEKLFF
TRBJ2-7 - - TRBV7-2 TGTGCCAGCAACCTTGGCGGCAAAAAATCCTACGAGCAGTACTTC CASNLGGKKSYEQYF
TRBJ2-1 - - TRBV2 TGTGCCAGCAGTGAAAGTCGGTCGAGCTCCTACAATGAGCAGTTCTTC CASSESRSSSYNEQFF
TRBJ2-7 - once TRBV6-5 TGTGCCAGCAGTCGGGGGGCCGACGGAACCTACGAGCAGTACTTC CASSRGADGTYEQYF
TRBJ2-7 - - TRBV19 TGTGCCAGTAGTACTACTTCGGGATACGAGCAGTACTTC CASSTTSGYEQYF
TRBJ2-5 TRBD2 - TRBV6-2/TRBV6-3 TGTGCCAGCAGCGACCCGGGACTAGGTCCGTACTTC CASSDPGLGPYF
TRBJ1-2 TRBD1 - TRBV6-5 TGTGCCAGCAGGGACACAGGGGGGAGGAACTATGGCTACACCTTC CASRDTGGRNYGYTF
TRBJ2-7 - - TRBV4-1 TGCGCCAGCAGCCAAGAGGCTATCGCAGGATACGAGCAGTACTTC CASSQEAIAGYEQYF
TRBJ1-4 - - TRBV2 TGTGCCAGCAGTGAAGAGGGCAGGGGCAACGAAAAACTGTTTTTT CASSEEGRGNEKLFF
TRBJ2-2 TRBD2 - TRBV7-2 TGTGCCAGCGGCGGACTAGCGGGAGCCGGGGAGCTGTTTTTT CASGGLAGAGELFF
TRBJ2-7 - once TRBV6-5 TGTGTGAGCGGGACATGGGCCTACGAGCAGTACTTC CVSGTWAYEQYF
TRBJ1-5 - - TRBV27 TGTGCCAGCAGTTTAACGGTTAGGGACACCGATCAGCCCCAGCATTTT CASSLTVRDTDQPQHF